The 16 T cell receptor beta chains presented below share a single source sample, sequenced in a study of STAT5B mutations in CD4+ large granular lymphocyte leukemia. Data came from immunoSEQ multiplex PCR; TCRdb stores just in-frame clones and leaves some out. The sample consists of roughly 30,000 clones, 87% of them appearing once. The sample consisted of CD4+ T cells from blood buffy coats. The source of these receptors is a human donor in good health.

The chain combines TRBV19 with TRBJ2-5, with D maybe TRBD2 (6 bases). V gave up 6 bases and J gave up 4 bases, with 21 bases separating them. The length of the CDR3 is 16 residues. Per the germline V gene, CDR1 is LNHDA and CDR2 is SQIVND (reference sequence). CDR3 sequence (DNA): TGTGCCAGTAGCGCTCCGGGACTGAGGTCTCCAGAGACCCAGTACTTC. This gives the protein CASSAPGLRSPETQYF.

J is TRBJ1-1 and V is TRBV5-1; the D is unclear. Germline lookup yields CDR1 SGHRS and CDR2 YFSETQ. Between the trimmed V and J ends, which lost 4 bases and 1 base, there was a span of 11 bases. This CDR3 has 14 amino acids. The CDR3 DNA is TGCGCCAGCAGCACCGGGAACGGGAACACTGAAGCTTTCTTT. This encodes CASSTGNGNTEAFF.

V usage is TRBV7-2 and J usage is TRBJ2-7, with D possibly being TRBD2 (6 bases). V was cut by 4 bases and J by 4 bases, with 17 bases left in between. Germline assignment: CDR1 SGHTA and CDR2 FQGNSA. The CDR3 runs 15 residues. CDR3 region: CASSSRPGLKYEQYF. The CDR3 DNA sequence: TGTGCCAGCAGCTCCCGCCCGGGACTGAAATACGAGCAGTACTTC.

As to this clone: Here the CDR3 omits its conserved ending phenylalanine or tryptophan, so a read error is the likely source. The chain combines TRBV5-6 with TRBJ1-1; D may be TRBD1 (5 bases). The germline V and J ends were trimmed by 5 bases and 1 base, with 12 bases remaining between them. Germline V gene lookup returns CDR1 SGHDT and CDR2 YYEEEE. The CDR3 is made up of 14 amino acids. CDR3 sequence: CASSRGMGNTEAFL. The CDR3 DNA reads TGTGCCAGCAGTAGGGGCATGGGGAACACTGAAGCTTTCCTT.

The gene calls are TRBV7-2 and TRBJ2-7; D gene unclear. This CDR3 region has 13 residues. Germline CDR1 SGHTA, CDR2 FQGNSA. Trimming cost V 1 base and J 3 bases, with 7 bases left between them. The CDR3 DNA follows: TGTGCCAGCAGCTTAGGGGCAGGCTACGAGCAGTACTTC. It codes for CASSLGAGYEQYF.

This clone was counted a single time. DNA for the CDR3: TGCGCCAGCAGTGAGTCGGGGCGGGAGGTTACGAATGAGCAGTTCTTC. Amino acids: CASSESGREVTNEQFF. The chain uses TRBV10-1 and TRBJ2-1; 8 nucleotides line up with TRBD2. The CDR3 is 16 residues long. Germline CDR1 and CDR2: WNHNN and SYGVQD (reference sequence). J lost 7 bases, V lost 0 bases, and 8 bases had no gene match.

The CDR3 bases are TGTGCCAGCAGGGGTCTCTCTGGAAACACCATATATTTT. Translation: CASRGLSGNTIYF. The genes are TRBV2 and TRBJ1-3; no clear D. The V and J ends lost 6 bases and 0 bases respectively, with 6 bases between them. CDR1 and CDR2 (germline): SNHLY, FYNNEI. CDR3 length: 13 residues.

This chain uses TRBV2 with TRBJ1-5; TRBD1 might be the D (5 bases). Per the germline V gene, CDR1 is SNHLY and CDR2 is FYNNEI. The CDR3 runs 17 residues. V was trimmed by 2 bases and J by 1 base, leaving 15 bases between them. CDR3 nucleotide sequence: TGTGCCAGCAGTGAATTGGGGGGAAGGACGAGCAATCAGCCCCAGCATTTT. This translates into CASSELGGRTSNQPQHF.

This clone occurred a few times. The chain has TRBV10-3 and TRBJ1-2, with 7 nucleotides matching TRBD1. V trimming: 3 bases; J trimming: 5 bases; junction bases outside the gene matches: 6. Germline V lookup: CDR1 ENHRY, CDR2 SYGVKD. The CDR3 has 14 residues. DNA for the CDR3: TGTGCCATCAGTGACAGGGGGGCAGGGTATGGCTACACCTTC. It encodes CAISDRGAGYGYTF.

The rearrangement uses TRBV7-3 and TRBJ2-1; D is possibly TRBD2 (7 bases). The CDR3 spans 14 residues. The V gene's germline CDR1 is SGHTA and CDR2 FQGTGA. The V end lost 2 bases, the J end lost 9 bases, and 14 bases lay between the germline ends. CDR3 region: CASSLGGGGAEQFF. CDR3 coding DNA: TGTGCCAGCAGCTTAGGGGGGGGCGGAGCTGAGCAGTTCTTC.

CDR3 bases: TGTGCCAGCAGTCAGACTAGGATGAACACTGAAGCTTTCTTT. Translating gives CASSQTRMNTEAFF. The genes are TRBV28 and TRBJ1-1; D unresolved. Germline values: CDR1 MDHEN, CDR2 SYDVKM. This CDR3 has 14 amino acids. V lost 5 bases, J lost 0 bases, and 10 bases lay in between.

The V and J genes are TRBV28 and TRBJ2-7, with D maybe TRBD1 (6 bases). Germline V gene lookup returns CDR1 MDHEN and CDR2 SYDVKM. V was clipped by 6 bases and J by 3 bases, with 9 bases between them. This CDR3 has 12 residues. CDR3: CASSGQIYEQYF. As DNA, the CDR3 is TGTGCCAGCAGCGGACAGATCTACGAGCAGTACTTC.

This chain joins TRBV7-9 and TRBJ2-5; D is undetermined. The CDR3 is 11 amino acids. Germline V gene lookup returns CDR1 SEHNR and CDR2 FQNEAQ (reference sequence). Trimming left V 5 bases short and J 1 base short, with 2 bases between. CDR3 residues: CASSPQETQYF. The CDR3 DNA follows: TGTGCCAGCAGCCCCCAAGAGACCCAGTACTTC.

The rearrangement uses TRBV27 and TRBJ2-2; no firm D call. V was clipped by 7 bases and J by 0 bases, with 15 bases between them. There are 16 residues in the CDR3. CDR1 is MNHEY and CDR2 is SMNVEV in the germline V gene (reference sequence). The CDR3 loop is CASTLGRSPNTGELFF. The DNA for the CDR3 is TGTGCCAGCACCCTGGGTAGGAGTCCGAACACCGGGGAGCTGTTTTTT.

This chain connects TRBV15 to TRBJ2-1, with 9 bases fitting TRBD1. The CDR3 consists of 17 residues. The germline V gene has CDR1 LNHNV and CDR2 YYDKDF (reference sequence). With 4 bases clipped from V and 6 bases from J, the junction kept 13 bases outside the gene matches. CDR3 in amino acids: CATSTDRGGRNRNEQFF. The CDR3 nucleotides read TGTGCCACCAGCACGGACAGGGGAGGAAGGAATCGCAATGAGCAGTTCTTC.

This chain joins TRBV7-9 and TRBJ1-1, with TRBD1 matching over 8 bases. Trimming took 1 base from V and 4 from J; bases not matched to a gene: 2. The CDR3 runs 14 residues. Germline CDR1 and CDR2: SEHNR and FQNEAQ (reference sequence). The CDR3 bases are TGTGCCAGCAGCTTAGACAGGGGGACCACTGAAGCTTTCTTT. As protein: CASSLDRGTTEAFF.